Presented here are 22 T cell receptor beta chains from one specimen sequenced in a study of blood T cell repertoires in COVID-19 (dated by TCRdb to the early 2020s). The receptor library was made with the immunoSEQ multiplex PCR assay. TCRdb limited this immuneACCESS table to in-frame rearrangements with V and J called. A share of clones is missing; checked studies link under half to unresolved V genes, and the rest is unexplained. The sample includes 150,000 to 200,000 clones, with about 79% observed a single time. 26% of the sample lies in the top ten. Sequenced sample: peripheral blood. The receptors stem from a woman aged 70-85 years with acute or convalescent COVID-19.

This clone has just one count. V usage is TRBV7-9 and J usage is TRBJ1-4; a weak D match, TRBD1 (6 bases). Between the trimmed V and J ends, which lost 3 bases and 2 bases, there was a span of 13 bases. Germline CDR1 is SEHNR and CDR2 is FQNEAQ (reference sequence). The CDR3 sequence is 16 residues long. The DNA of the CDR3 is TGTGCCAGCAGCTTGAGAGGGGGTTCCACTAATGAAAAACTGTTTTTT. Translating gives CASSLRGGSTNEKLFF.

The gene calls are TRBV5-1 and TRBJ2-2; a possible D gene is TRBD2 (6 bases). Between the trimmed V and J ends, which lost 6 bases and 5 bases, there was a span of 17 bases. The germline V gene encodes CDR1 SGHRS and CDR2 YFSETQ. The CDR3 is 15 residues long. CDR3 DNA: TGCGCCAGCACGTCGGGAGTTGTTTCTACCGGGGAGCTGTTTTTT. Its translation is CASTSGVVSTGELFF.

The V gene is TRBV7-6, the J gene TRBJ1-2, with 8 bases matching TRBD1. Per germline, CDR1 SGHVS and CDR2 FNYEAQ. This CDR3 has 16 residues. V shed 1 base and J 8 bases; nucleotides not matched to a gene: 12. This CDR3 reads CASSLVERQGAPGYTF. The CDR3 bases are TGTGCCAGCAGCTTAGTCGAACGGCAGGGGGCGCCCGGCTACACCTTC.

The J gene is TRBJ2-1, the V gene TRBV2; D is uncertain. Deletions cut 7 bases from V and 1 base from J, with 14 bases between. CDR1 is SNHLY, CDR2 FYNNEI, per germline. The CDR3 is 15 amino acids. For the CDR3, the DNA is TGTGCCAGCAAGTTAGCAATTGGTTCCTACAATGAGCAGTTCTTC. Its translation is CASKLAIGSYNEQFF.

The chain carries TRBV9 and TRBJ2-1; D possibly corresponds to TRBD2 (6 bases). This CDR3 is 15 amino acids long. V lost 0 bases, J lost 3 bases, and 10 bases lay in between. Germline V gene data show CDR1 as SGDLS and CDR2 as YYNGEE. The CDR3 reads CASSVGDSVYNEQFF. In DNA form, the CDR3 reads TGTGCCAGCAGCGTAGGGGACTCCGTCTACAATGAGCAGTTCTTC.

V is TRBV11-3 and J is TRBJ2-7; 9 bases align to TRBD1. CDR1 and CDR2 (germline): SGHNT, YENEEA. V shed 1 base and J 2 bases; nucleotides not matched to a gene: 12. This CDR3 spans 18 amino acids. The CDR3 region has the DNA TGTGCCAGCAGCTTAGTGATTGTGGACAGGGGTTCAACCTACGAGCAGTACTTC. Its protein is CASSLVIVDRGSTYEQYF.

In DNA form, the CDR3 reads TGTGCCAGCAGCAGGAGCCCCTACCTTACAGGGGAAAGCTATGGCTACACCTTC. This translates into CASSRSPYLTGESYGYTF. V usage is TRBV6-4 and J usage is TRBJ1-2; 7 bases fit TRBD1. Germline V gene lookup returns CDR1 MRHNA and CDR2 SNTAGT. There are 18 residues in the CDR3. V lost 6 bases and J lost 4; bases outside the gene matches: 20.

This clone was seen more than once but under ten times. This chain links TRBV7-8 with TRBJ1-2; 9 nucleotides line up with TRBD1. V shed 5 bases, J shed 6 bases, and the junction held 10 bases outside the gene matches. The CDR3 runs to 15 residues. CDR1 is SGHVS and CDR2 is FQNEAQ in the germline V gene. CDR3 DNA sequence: TGTGCCAGCAGCGTAAATTTACAGGGGGCTAATGGCTACACCTTC. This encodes CASSVNLQGANGYTF.

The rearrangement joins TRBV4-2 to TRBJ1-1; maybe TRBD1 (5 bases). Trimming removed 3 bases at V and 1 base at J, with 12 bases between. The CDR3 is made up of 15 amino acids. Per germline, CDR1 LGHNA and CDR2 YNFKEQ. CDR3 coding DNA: TGTGCCAGCAGCCACTCTCAGGACACGAACACTGAAGCTTTCTTT. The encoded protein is CASSHSQDTNTEAFF.

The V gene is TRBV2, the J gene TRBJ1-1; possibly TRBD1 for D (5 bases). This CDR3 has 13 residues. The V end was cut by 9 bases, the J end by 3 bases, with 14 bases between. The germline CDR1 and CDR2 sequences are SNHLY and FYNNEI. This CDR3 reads CASHFTGDTEAFF. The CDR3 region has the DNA TGTGCCAGTCACTTTACAGGAGACACTGAAGCTTTCTTT.

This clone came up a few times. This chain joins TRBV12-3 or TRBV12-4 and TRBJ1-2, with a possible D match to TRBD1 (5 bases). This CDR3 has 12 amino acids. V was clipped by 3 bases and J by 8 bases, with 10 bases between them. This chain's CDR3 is CASSFGGTGYTF. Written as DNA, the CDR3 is TGTGCCAGCAGTTTCGGGGGGACGGGCTACACCTTC.

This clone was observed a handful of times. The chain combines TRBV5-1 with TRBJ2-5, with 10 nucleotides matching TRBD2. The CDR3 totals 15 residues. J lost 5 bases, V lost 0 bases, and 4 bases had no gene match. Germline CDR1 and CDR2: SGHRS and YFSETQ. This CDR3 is CASSLAPAGGETQYF. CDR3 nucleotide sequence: TGCGCCAGCAGCTTGGCTCCAGCGGGAGGGGAGACCCAGTACTTC. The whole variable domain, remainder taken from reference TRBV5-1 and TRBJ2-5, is KAGVTQTPRYLIKTRGQQVTLSCSPISGHRSVSWYQQTPGQGLQFLFEYFSETQRNKGNFPGRFSGRQFSNSRSEMNVSTLELGDSALYLCASSLAPAGGETQYFGPGTRLLVL.

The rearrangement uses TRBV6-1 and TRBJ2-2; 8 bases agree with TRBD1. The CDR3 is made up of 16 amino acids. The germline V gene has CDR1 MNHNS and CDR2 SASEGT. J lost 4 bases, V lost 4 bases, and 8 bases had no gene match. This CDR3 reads CASSGRTGPATGELFF. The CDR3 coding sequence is TGTGCCAGCAGTGGGAGGACAGGGCCGGCCACCGGGGAGCTGTTTTTT.

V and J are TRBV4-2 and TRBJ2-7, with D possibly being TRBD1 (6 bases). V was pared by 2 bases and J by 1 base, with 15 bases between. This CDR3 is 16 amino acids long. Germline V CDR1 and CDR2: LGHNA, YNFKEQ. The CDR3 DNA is TGTGCCAGCAGCCAATCCGGGACAAGTGCGTCCTACGAGCAGTACTTC. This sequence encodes CASSQSGTSASYEQYF.

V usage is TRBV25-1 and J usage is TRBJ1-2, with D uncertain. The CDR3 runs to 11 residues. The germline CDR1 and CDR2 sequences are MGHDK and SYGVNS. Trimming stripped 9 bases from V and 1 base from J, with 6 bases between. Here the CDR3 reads CASRFNYGYTF. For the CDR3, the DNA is TGTGCCAGTCGGTTTAACTATGGCTACACCTTC.

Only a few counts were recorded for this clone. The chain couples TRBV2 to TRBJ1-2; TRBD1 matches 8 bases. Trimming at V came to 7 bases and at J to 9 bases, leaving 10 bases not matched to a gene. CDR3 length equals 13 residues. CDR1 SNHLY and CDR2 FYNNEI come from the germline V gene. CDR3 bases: TGTGCCAGCATTTCGGACAGGGAGAGTAGCTACACCTTC. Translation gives CASISDRESSYTF.

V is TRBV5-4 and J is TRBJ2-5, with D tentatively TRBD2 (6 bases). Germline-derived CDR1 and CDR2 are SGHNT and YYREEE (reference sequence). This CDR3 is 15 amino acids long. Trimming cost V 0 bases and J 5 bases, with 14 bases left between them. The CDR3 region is CASSLAGAERETQYF. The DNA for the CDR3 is TGTGCCAGCAGCTTGGCGGGAGCGGAACGGGAGACCCAGTACTTC.

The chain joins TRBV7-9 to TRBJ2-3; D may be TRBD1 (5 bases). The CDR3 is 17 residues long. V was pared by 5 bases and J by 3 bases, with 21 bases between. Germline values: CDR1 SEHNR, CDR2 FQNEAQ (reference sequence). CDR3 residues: CASSQVAVGVLTDTQYF. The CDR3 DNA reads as TGTGCCAGCAGCCAGGTGGCGGTAGGGGTTCTAACAGATACGCAGTATTTT.

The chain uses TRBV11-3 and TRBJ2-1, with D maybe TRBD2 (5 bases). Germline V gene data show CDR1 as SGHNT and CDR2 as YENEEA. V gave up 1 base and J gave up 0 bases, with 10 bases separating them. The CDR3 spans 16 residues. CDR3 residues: CASSLGGPGSYNEQFF. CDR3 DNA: TGTGCCAGCAGCTTAGGCGGGCCGGGCTCCTACAATGAGCAGTTCTTC.

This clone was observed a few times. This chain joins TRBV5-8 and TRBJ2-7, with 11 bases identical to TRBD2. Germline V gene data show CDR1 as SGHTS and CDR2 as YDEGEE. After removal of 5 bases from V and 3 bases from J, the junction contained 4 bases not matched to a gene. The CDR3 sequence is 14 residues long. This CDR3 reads CASSIAGGFYEQYF. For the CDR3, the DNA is TGTGCCAGCAGTATAGCGGGAGGGTTCTACGAGCAGTACTTC. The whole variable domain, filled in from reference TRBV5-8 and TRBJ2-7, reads EAGVTQSPTHLIKTRGQQATLRCSPISGHTSVYWYQQALGLGLQFLLWYDEGEERNRGNFPPRFSGRQFPNYSSELNVNALELEDSALYLCASSIAGGFYEQYFGPGTRLTVT.

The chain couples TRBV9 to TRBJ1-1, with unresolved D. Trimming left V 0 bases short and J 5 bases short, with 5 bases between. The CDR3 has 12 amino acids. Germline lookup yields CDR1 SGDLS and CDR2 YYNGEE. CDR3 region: CASSVGRTEAFF. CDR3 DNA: TGTGCCAGCAGCGTAGGGAGGACTGAAGCTTTCTTT.

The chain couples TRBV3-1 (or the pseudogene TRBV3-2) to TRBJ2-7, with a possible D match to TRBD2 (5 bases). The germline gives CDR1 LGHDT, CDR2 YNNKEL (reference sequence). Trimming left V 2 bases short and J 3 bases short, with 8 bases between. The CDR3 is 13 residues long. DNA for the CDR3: TGTGCCAGCAGCCAACGACGGGGCTACGAGCAGTACTTC. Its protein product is CASSQRRGYEQYF.